The source of this T cell receptor (beta chain) is a study of CXCR3-negative and CXCR3-positive naive CD8 T cells. The germline CDR1 and CDR2 sequences are LNHDA and SQIVND (reference sequence). This CDR3 is built from 17 residues. The TRB libraries of cDNA were built by UMI-labeled 5' RACE. TCRdb re-called the 5' RACE reads; every CDR3 protein appears as one record, without DNA. Reported are 38,000 or so distinct CDR3 sequences; the ten largest clones contain around 13%. The V gene is TRBV19, the J gene TRBJ2-1; TCRdb's D call, TRBD1, is unchecked because there is no DNA. The specimen was memory CD8+ T cells from blood. The TCR comes from a human donor in good health. Some clones in this sample may be carry-over from other donors' samples. The CDR3 protein is CASSIVSGANSYNEQFF.